This section outlines one TCR beta chain sequence together with its context. Its specific antigen is unknown. The CDR3 starts with the cysteine, ends with the phenylalanine, and has 12 residues. No DNA is listed. CDR1 and CDR2, per the germline V gene (reference sequence), are GTSNPN and SVGIG. These data are taken from a study of monozygotic twins with inflammatory bowel disease (dated by TCRdb to about 2019). Regarding the study in general: A total of approximately 28 monozygotic twin pairs were included in the full study, comprising nine German pairs (four IBD-concordant, five IBD-discordant) and 19 IBD-discordant Danish pairs. Each individual had, on average, about 151 000 unique TCRalpha sequences and 181 000 unique TCRbeta sequences available for analysis. The search for disease-associated traits relied mainly on comparing IBD patients with their genetically identical healthy co-twins within discordant pairs. What the study reported, not specific to this receptor: Because patients received different immunosuppressive treatments, the repertoires may have picked up extra background noise and variability between individuals. Concordant and discordant twins showed no difference in repertoire similarity, possibly because of limited statistical power. The analysis was unable to tell different T cell subtypes apart. The results gave no support for a single strong signal or clonotype linked to IBD. Measured by the inverse Simpson index, TCRbeta repertoire diversity was lower in IBD patients than in their healthy co-twins. Compared with healthy twins, IBD patients had fewer clonotypes in common with other individuals, a difference most pronounced in patients showing signs of disease activity.

Receptor libraries were prepared by 5' RACE. For each TCR library, 3,000 to 3,500 ng of total RNA was used. cDNA was synthesized with SMARTScribe reverse transcriptase in eight separate reactions per sample. During cDNA synthesis, template switching was used to introduce unique molecular identifiers that contained a 6-nucleotide sample barcode. TCRalpha and TCRbeta cDNA was amplified by two nested PCRs of approximately 17 and 9 cycles, with bead purification after each PCR. Before amplification, cDNA was treated with uracil DNA-glycosylase and purified using the QIAquick PCR purification kit. The second PCR added Illumina TruSeq-compatible adapters along with sample-specific barcodes. Library quality and concentration were assessed using TapeStation and Qubit, and approximately 5 ng of each library was pooled. Sequencing of the pooled libraries was done on an Illumina HiSeq2500 single-index Rapid Run using custom sequencing primers and 2 x 100 bp reads. The authors' pipeline ran thus. PCR and sequencing errors were corrected by UMI-based consensus assembly using MiGEC version 1.2.6. MiXCR version 2.1.1 was used for V(D)J alignment, clonotype assembly and CDR3 extraction. Gene usage, clonotype sharing and MAIT/NKT TCR abundance were normalised by analysing the top 1000, 10 000 and 20 000 clonotypes per sample. Diversity was computed as the inverse Simpson index with the vegan R package after downsampling to 27 000 UMIs. Paired Mann-Whitney U tests on discordant twin pairs were used, with Benjamini-Hochberg multiple-testing correction. TCRdb reprocessed the reads; each CDR3 protein sequence makes one entry, and DNA is unavailable. These V and J calls rely on TCRdb rather than the paper's analysis. This sample's records show 400,000 to 500,000 distinct CDR3 sequences. The ten largest clones take up around 2.5% of the sample.

From each donor, an approximately 2.3 ml peripheral blood sample was drawn into PAXgene tubes and stored at -80 degrees C. Without T cell sorting, total RNA was isolated from whole blood using the PAXgene blood miRNA kit on an automated QIAcube. Peripheral blood from monozygotic twin pairs, either concordant or discordant for inflammatory bowel disease, underwent deep TCRalpha and TCRbeta repertoire profiling that used unique molecular barcoding. Smoking habits were recorded for all twin pairs, and each individual was classified as a current, former or never smoker. Material: blood. Here the chain combines TRBV30 and TRBJ2-7; no DNA is available, so the TRBD1 call from TCRdb remains unchecked. The source is a human donor with ulcerative colitis or Crohn's disease, or a healthy co-twin of an affected twin (not recorded which). CDR3 loop: CAWSVDSYEQYF.